This TCR beta chain was recovered during a study of T cell responses to AZD1222 COVID-19 vaccine. This clone was seen more than once but under ten times. Its antigen is not identified. Study-level results: Most donors were white British, females outnumbered males, and clonal diversity was possibly underestimated. All repertoire sampling was performed exclusively after the peak T cell response. Reports say nearly half of spike-specific TCRs go after unmutated variant regions.

Sequencing used immunoSEQ multiplex PCR; TCRdb keeps in-frame clones, though not all of them. The sample includes around 59,000 clones, roughly 89% of them seen just once. The source was peripheral blood, collected 28 days after the second AZD1222 dose. The origin of this receptor is an adult who received the AZD1222 COVID-19 vaccine.

This chain's CDR3 is CASSLGQGVKAFF. The DNA of the CDR3 is TGTGCCAGCAGTTTGGGACAGGGGGTAAAAGCTTTCTTT. The rearrangement links TRBV27 to TRBJ1-1; 11 nucleotides match TRBD1. The junction had 3 bases not matched to a gene; V was cut back by 3 bases and J by 9 bases. Germline V gene data show CDR1 as MNHEY and CDR2 as SMNVEV (reference sequence). This CDR3 contains 13 residues.